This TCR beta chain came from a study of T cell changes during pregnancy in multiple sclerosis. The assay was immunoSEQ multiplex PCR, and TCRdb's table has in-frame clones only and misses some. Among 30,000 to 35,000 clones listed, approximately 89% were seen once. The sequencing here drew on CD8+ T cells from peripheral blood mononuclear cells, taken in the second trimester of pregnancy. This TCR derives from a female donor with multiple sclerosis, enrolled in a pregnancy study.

The CDR3 is CASSYRAGVREQYF. CDR3 in DNA: TGCGCCAGCAGCTATCGAGCGGGAGTGCGAGAGCAGTACTTC. The chain joins TRBV5-1 to TRBJ2-5; 8 nucleotides agree with TRBD2. The length of the CDR3 is 14 residues. Per the germline V gene, CDR1 is SGHRS and CDR2 is YFSETQ. J was trimmed by 11 bases and V by 3 bases; bases with no gene match: 12.